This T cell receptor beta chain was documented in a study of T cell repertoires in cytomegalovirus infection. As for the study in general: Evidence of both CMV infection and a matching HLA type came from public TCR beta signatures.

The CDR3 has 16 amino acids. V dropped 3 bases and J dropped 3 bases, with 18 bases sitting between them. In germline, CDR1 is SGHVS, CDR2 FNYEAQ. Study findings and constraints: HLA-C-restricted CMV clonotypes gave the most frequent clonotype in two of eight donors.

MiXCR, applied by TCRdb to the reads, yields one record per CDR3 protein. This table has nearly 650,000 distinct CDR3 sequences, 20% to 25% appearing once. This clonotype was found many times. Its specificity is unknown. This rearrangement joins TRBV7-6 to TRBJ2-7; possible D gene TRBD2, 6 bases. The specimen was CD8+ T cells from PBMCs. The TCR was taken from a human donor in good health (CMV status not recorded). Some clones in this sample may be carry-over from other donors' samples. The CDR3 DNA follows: TGTGCCAGCAGCTTGGAGGCCGGTGGAGGGAACTACGAGCAGTACTTC. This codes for CASSLEAGGGNYEQYF.